This TCR beta chain was sequenced during a study of T cells in Graves' hyperthyroidism and ophthalmopathy. Hyperthyroidism in the patients, aged 18 to 65, was newly diagnosed and under 2 months in duration. Clinical symptoms, serum thyroxine and TRAb, thyroid ultrasound and orbital computed tomography were used for the diagnoses. Study findings and constraints: With a median lead of roughly 6.8 months before onset, the model predicted ophthalmopathy. A model of 13 V-J pairs discriminated ophthalmopathy from stable hyperthyroidism.

This clonotype was counted at least ten times. The antigen remains unidentified. The CDR3 regions of TCR beta were amplified from RNA transcripts. The study used the HTBI primer set for a first-round RT-PCR of the TCR CDR3. TCRdb called the multiplex PCR reads again in MiXCR, with one record for every CDR3 protein. The data contain approximately 270,000 distinct CDR3 sequences, about 14% of them singletons. After removal of 7 bases from V and 3 bases from J, the junction contained 5 bases not matched to a gene. Germline assignment: CDR1 SQVTM and CDR2 ANQGSEA. The CDR3 totals 13 residues. The receptor was isolated from a woman aged 40 to 50 with Graves' hyperthyroidism that later progressed to Graves' ophthalmopathy. The material sequenced was blood. The J gene is TRBJ2-3, the V gene TRBV29-1, with TRBD1 identical over 9 bases. In nucleotides, the CDR3 is TGCAGCGCCTGGGACAGGGTTACAGATACGCAGTATTTT. Its protein is CSAWDRVTDTQYF.